The T cell receptor (beta chain) under discussion was sequenced for a study of blood T cell repertoires in COVID-19. Study-level information: The cDNA or gDNA used as material had been derived from T cells, B-cell-depleted T cells, or PBMCs.

Germline CDR1 and CDR2: SGHRS and YFSETQ. The CDR3 sequence is 14 residues long. Unmatched junction bases numbered 5, after V lost 1 base and J lost 7 bases. This clone was seen only once. As processed by the authors: Nucleated cell counts were estimated from reference gene primer amplification. Generated by immunoSEQ multiplex PCR, the TCRdb table keeps only in-frame clones and is missing some. Clone size and the V and J calls come from that table; the DNA yielded D and trimming. The data show about 58,000 clones, over 75% seen once. Sequencing was performed on peripheral blood. The J gene is TRBJ2-1, the V gene TRBV5-1, with 7 bases that match TRBD2. This TCR derives from a man between 35 and 55 years old with active COVID-19. CDR3 in DNA: TGCGCCAGCAGCTTGCCTAGCGGACTTAATGAGCAGTTCTTC. This gives the protein CASSLPSGLNEQFF.